What follows is one TCR beta chain and its context. This specimen belongs to a study of blood T cell repertoires in COVID-19. Participants were aged 18 to 89 years from about two dozen US areas. Researchers sorted participants into cohorts using their self-reported clinical history. Recovered Cohort 3 donors showed two negative PCRs, clearance, or symptom resolution. CDR3 length equals 15 residues. V was pared by 2 bases and J by 5 bases, with 15 bases between. Germline CDR1 and CDR2: LGHDT and YNNKEL (reference sequence). Methods used by the authors: Quantification of nucleated cells was approximated via reference gene primer amplification. Sequencing used immunoSEQ multiplex PCR; TCRdb keeps in-frame clones, though not all of them. The V and J calls and clone size were taken over from that table, and D and trimming were inferred from the DNA. This sample has 450,000 or so clones; 90% occur once, and the top ten carry around 0.6%.

Sequenced input: PBMCs or T cells enriched from blood (not recorded which). This TCR was recovered from a man between 18 and 29 years old who had recovered from COVID-19. The chain combines TRBV3-1 (or the pseudogene TRBV3-2) with TRBJ1-2, with a weak D call TRBD1 (5 bases). CDR3 DNA: TGTGCCAGCAGCCAAACGACAGCACTTTCTTATGGCTACACCTTC. This sequence encodes CASSQTTALSYGYTF.